This T cell receptor beta chain was recorded in a study of shared clonotypes between healthy human individuals. Study information: CD4 naive cells filled three plates per donor, CD4 memory three, CD8 naive two and CD8 memory one.

As to this clone: Its antigen is unidentified.

Study conclusions and caveats: Naive subsets typically showed greater estimated richness than memory subsets.

It was across several immunoSEQ plates that each subset's genomic DNA was evenly split. The authors' processing: Filtering of immunoSEQ junctional sequences could not match full-length read filtering. The data were produced by immunoSEQ multiplex PCR, yet TCRdb's version contains in-frame clones alone and is incomplete. Clone size and the V and J calls come from that table; the DNA yielded D and trimming. The sample yields about 960,000 clones, 70% to 85% seen once. The CDR3 spans 12 residues. The germline V gene encodes CDR1 SGHTA and CDR2 FQGNSA. V lost 0 bases and J lost 10, with 9 bases in between.

The V call is TRBV7-2, the J call TRBJ1-1; no reliable D call. The specimen was memory CD4+ T cells sorted from blood. Subset denoted: CD45RA-negative fraction. This sequence originates from a man aged 18 to 35 in good health. Written as DNA, the CDR3 is TGTGCCAGCAGCTTAGCGTATTGGGGAGCTTTCTTT. This encodes CASSLAYWGAFF.